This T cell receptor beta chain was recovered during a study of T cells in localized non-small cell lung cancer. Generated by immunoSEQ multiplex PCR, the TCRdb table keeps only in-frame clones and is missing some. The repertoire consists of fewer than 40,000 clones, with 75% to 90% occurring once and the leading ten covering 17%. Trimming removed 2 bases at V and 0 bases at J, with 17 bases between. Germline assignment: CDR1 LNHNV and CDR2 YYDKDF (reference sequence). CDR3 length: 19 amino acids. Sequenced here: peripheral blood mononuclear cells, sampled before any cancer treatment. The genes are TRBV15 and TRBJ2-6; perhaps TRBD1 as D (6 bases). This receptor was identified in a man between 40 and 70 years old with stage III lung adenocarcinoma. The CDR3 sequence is CATSRYQDRLRSGANVLTF. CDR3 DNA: TGTGCCACCAGCAGATACCAAGACAGGCTACGCTCTGGGGCCAACGTCCTGACTTTC.